This T cell receptor beta chain was sequenced for a study of human T cells and chemical hapten exposure. TCRdb re-called the RACE reads with MiXCR, one entry per CDR3 protein. The data show about 57,000 distinct CDR3 sequences, over 7.5% seen once. V trimming: 4 bases; J trimming: 10 bases; junction bases outside the gene matches: 9. The CDR3 extends over 14 amino acids. As for time point: patch test 1, 2 weeks after DPC sensitization. Sample treatment: therapeutic diphenylcyclopropenone sensitization with weekly scalp DPC. This clonotype has at least ten counts. The sequencing used whole blood, collected in connection with sensitization to the hapten diphenylcyclopropenone (DPC). This receptor was obtained from a middle-aged woman with alopecia areata. Some clones in this sample may be carry-over from other donors' samples. J is TRBJ2-3 and V is TRBV12-3 or TRBV12-4, with 9 nucleotides matching TRBD2. CDR3 in amino acids: CASSYLAGRSAQYF. The CDR3 DNA reads as TGTGCCAGCAGTTACCTAGCGGGGAGATCAGCGCAGTATTTT.